Included here is one T cell receptor beta chain sequence, with context. The sample is drawn from a study of blood T cell repertoires in COVID-19. Study details: Sources were T cells, B-cell-depleted T cells, or PBMCs; the material itself was cDNA or gDNA.

The germline V gene encodes CDR1 MNHNY and CDR2 SVGAGI (reference sequence). This CDR3 spans 14 amino acids. Trimming removed 6 bases at V and 0 bases at J, with 12 bases between. The repertoire was sequenced with immunoSEQ multiplex PCR; TCRdb's copy has only in-frame clones and lacks some. This table holds approximately 220,000 clones, approximately 83% found once. Participant age was about 18 to 100 years, and participants resided in roughly 24 US areas. The rearrangement joins TRBV6-6 to TRBJ2-7; D possibly corresponds to TRBD1 (6 bases). This clonotype originated in a woman in her thirties or forties with acute COVID-19. Sequencing input: PBMCs or T cells enriched from blood (not recorded which). The CDR3 DNA is TGTGCCAGCAGCCTGCGGACAGTCTCCTACGAGCAGTACTTC. This codes for CASSLRTVSYEQYF.